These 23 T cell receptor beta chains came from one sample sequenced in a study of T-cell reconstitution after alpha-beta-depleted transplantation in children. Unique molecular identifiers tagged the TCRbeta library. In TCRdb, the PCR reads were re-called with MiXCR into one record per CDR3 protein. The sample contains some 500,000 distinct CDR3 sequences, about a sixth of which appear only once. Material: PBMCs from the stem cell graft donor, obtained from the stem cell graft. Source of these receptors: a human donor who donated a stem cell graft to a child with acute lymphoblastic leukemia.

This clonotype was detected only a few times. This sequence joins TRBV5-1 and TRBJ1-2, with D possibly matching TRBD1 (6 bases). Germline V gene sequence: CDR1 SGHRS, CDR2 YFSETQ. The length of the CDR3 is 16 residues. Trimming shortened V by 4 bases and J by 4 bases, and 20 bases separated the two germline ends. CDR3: CASSPNPGEEAYGYTF. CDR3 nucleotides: TGCGCCAGCAGCCCCAACCCAGGGGAGGAAGCCTATGGCTACACCTTC.

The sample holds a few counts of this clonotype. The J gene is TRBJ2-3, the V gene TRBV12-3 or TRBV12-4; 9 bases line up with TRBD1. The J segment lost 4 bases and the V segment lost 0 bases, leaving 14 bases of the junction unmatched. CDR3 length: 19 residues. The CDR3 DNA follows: TGTGCCAGCAGTTTAGCATACAAGCGACGGACAGGGGATTCAGATACGCAGTATTTT. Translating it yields CASSLAYKRRTGDSDTQYF.

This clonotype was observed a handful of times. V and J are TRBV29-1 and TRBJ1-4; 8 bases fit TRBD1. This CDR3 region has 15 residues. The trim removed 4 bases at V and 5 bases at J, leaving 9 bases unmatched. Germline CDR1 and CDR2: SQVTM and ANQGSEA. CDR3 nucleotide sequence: TGCAGCGTTGGGCGGACAGGGCAGGAGAATGAAAAACTGTTTTTT. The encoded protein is CSVGRTGQENEKLFF.

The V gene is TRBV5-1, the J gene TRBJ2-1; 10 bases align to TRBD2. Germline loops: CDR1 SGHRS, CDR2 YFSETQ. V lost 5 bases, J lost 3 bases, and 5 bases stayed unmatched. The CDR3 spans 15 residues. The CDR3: CASRSSGRVYNEQFF. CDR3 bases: TGCGCCAGCAGAAGCAGCGGGAGGGTCTACAATGAGCAGTTCTTC.

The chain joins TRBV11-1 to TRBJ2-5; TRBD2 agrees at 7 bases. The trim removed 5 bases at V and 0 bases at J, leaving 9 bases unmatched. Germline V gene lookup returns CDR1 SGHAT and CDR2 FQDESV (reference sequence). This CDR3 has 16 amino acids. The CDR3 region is CASSRPAGLYQETQYF. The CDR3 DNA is TGTGCCAGCAGCCGACCAGCGGGGCTGTACCAAGAGACCCAGTACTTC.

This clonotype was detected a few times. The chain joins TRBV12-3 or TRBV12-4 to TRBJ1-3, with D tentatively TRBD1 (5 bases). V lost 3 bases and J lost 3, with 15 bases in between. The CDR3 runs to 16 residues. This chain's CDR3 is CASSFYAGNLGNTIYF. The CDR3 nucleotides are TGTGCCAGCAGTTTCTATGCAGGGAACCTTGGAAACACCATATATTTT.

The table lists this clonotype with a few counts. The CDR3 nucleotides read TGTGCCAGCAGTTACTCGACGGGGACAGACTATGGCTACACCTTC. Translated, it gives CASSYSTGTDYGYTF. The rearrangement uses TRBV6-5 and TRBJ1-2, with TRBD1 identical over 7 bases. The CDR3 extends over 15 amino acids. Germline V gene sequence: CDR1 MNHEY, CDR2 SVGAGI. V shed 0 bases and J 3 bases; nucleotides not matched to a gene: 4.

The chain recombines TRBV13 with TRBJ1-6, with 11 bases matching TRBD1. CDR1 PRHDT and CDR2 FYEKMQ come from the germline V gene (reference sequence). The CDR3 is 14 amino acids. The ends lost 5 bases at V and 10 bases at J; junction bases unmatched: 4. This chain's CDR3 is CASSPDRGLSPLHF. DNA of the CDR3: TGTGCCAGCAGCCCGGACAGGGGGCTCTCACCCCTCCACTTT.

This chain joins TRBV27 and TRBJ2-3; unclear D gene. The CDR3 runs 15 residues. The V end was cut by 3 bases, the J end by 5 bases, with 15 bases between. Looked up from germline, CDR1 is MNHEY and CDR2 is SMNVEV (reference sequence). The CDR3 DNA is TGTGCCAGCAGTTTCTCCGGCCAAGGCGTAGATACGCAGTATTTT. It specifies CASSFSGQGVDTQYF.

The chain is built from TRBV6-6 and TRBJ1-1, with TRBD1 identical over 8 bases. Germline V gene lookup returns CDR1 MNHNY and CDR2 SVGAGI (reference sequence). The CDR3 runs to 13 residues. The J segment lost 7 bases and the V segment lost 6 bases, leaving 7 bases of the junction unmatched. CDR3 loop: CASSRGQGLEAFF. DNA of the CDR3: TGTGCCAGCAGCCGCGGACAGGGCCTTGAAGCTTTCTTT.

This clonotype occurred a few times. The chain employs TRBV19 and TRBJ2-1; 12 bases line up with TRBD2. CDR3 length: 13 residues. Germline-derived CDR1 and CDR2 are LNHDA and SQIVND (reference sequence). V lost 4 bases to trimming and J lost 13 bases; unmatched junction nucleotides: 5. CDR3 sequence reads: CASSTTSGGTQFF. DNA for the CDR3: TGTGCCAGTAGTACCACTAGCGGGGGGACTCAGTTCTTC.

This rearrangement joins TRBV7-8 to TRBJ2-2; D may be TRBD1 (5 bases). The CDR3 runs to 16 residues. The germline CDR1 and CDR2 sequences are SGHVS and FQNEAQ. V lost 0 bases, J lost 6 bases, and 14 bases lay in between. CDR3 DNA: TGTGCCAGCAGCTTAGCGTGGACATTTCAAGCCGGGGAGCTGTTTTTT. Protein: CASSLAWTFQAGELFF.

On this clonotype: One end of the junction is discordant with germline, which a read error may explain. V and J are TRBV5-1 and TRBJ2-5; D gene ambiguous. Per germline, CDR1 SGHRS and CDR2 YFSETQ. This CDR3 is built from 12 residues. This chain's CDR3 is CASSRIRETQYF. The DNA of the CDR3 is TGTGCCAGCAGCCGTATCCGGGAGACCCAGTACTTC.

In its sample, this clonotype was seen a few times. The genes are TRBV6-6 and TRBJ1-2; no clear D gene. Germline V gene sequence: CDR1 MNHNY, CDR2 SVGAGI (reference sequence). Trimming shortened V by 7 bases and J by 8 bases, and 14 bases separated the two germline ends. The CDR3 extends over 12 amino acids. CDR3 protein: CASKKDGGGYTF. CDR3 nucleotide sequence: TGTGCCAGCAAAAAGGACGGCGGAGGCTACACCTTC.

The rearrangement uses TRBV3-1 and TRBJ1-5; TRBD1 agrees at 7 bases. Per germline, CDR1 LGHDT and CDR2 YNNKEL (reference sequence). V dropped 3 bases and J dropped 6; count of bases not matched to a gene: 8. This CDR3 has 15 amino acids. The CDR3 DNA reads TGTGCCAGCAGCCAGGGACAGCAGCGGGGTCAGCCCCAGCATTTT. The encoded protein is CASSQGQQRGQPQHF.

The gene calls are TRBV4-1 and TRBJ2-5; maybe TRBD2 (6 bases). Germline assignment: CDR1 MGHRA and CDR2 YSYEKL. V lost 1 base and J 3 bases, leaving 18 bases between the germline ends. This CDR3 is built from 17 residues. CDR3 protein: CASSQVVGGAGKETQYF. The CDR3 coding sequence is TGCGCCAGCAGCCAAGTCGTCGGGGGAGCCGGAAAAGAGACCCAGTACTTC.

CDR3 protein: CAILDRSSYGYTF. DNA for the CDR3: TGTGCCATCCTGGACAGGTCTTCCTATGGCTACACCTTC. This sequence joins TRBV6-1 and TRBJ1-2; 7 positions match TRBD1. Germline V lookup: CDR1 MNHNS, CDR2 SASEGT. Trimming at V came to 10 bases and at J to 4 bases, leaving 9 bases not matched to a gene. The CDR3 has 13 residues.

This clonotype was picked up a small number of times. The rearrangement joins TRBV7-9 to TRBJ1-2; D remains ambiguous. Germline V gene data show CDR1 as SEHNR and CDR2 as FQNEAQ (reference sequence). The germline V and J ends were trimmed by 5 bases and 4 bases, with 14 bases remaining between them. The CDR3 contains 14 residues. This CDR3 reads CASSQGGEVYGYTF. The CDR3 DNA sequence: TGTGCCAGCAGCCAAGGAGGAGAAGTCTATGGCTACACCTTC.

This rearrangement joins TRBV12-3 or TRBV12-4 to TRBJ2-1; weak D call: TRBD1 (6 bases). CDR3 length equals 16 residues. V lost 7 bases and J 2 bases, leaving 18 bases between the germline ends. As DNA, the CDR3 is TGTGCCAGCACCCCTTGGCAAGGGGGAGCCTACAATGAGCAGTTCTTC. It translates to CASTPWQGGAYNEQFF.

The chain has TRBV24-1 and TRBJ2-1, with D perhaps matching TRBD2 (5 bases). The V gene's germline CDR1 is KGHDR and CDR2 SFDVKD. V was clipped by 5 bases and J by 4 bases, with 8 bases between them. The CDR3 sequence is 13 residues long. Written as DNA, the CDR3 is TGTGCCACCAGTGTCCCGGGGTACAATGAGCAGTTCTTC. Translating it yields CATSVPGYNEQFF.

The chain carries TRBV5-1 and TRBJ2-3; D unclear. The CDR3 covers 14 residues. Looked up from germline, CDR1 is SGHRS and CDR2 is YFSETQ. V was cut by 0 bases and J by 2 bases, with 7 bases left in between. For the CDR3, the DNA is TGCGCCAGCAGCTTGGACCCGACCACAGATACGCAGTATTTT. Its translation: CASSLDPTTDTQYF.

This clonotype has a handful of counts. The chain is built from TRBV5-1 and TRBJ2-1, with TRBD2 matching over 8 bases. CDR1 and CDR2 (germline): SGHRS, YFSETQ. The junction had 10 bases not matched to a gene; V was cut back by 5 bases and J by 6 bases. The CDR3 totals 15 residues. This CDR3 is CASRVGSAGANEQFF. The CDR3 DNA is TGCGCCAGCAGAGTGGGATCAGCGGGAGCCAATGAGCAGTTCTTC.

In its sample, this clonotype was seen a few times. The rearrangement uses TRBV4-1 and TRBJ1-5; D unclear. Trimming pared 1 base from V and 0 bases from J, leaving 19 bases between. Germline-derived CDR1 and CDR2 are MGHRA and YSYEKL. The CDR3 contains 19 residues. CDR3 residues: CASSQVSVGWQTSNQPQHF. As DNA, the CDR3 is TGCGCCAGCAGCCAAGTATCTGTGGGATGGCAAACTAGCAATCAGCCCCAGCATTTT.